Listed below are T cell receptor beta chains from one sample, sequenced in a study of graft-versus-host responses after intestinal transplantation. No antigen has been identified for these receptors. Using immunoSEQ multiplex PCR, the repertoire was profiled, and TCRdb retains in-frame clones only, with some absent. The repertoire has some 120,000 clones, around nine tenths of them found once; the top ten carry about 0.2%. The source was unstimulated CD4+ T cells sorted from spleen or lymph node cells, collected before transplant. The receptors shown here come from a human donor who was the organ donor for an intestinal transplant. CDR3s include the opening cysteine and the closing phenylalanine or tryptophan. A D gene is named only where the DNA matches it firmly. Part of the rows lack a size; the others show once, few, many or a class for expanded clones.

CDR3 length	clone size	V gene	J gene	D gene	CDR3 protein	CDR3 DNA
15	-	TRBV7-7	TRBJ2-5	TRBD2	CASSLGRGRVETQYF	TGTGCTAGCAGCTTAGGTCGCGGGAGGGTAGAGACCCAGTACTTC
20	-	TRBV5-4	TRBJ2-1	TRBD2	CASSELTSGRGRGTYNEQFF	TGTGCCAGCAGCGAACTGACTAGCGGGAGGGGGCGGGGCACCTACAATGAGCAGTTCTTC
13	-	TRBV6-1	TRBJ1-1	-	CASRGTLNTEAFF	TGTGCCAGCAGGGGGACACTGAACACTGAAGCTTTCTTT
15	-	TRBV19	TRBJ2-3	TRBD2	CASRAGVAGVDTQYF	TGTGCCAGTAGGGCCGGGGTAGCGGGAGTAGATACGCAGTATTTT
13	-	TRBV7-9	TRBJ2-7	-	CASSLVGWYEQYF	TGTGCCAGCAGCCTAGTCGGCTGGTACGAGCAGTACTTC
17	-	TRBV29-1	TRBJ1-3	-	CSVVTATGLLSGNTIYF	TGCAGCGTTGTAACGGCGACAGGTCTATTATCCGGAAACACCATATATTTT
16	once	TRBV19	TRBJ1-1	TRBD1	CASSIGRQGWDTEAFF	TGTGCCAGTAGTATAGGCCGACAGGGGTGGGATACTGAAGCTTTCTTT
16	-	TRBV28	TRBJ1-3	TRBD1	CASSNQDRGPLNTIYF	TGTGCCAGCAGTAACCAGGACAGGGGGCCCCTAAACACCATATATTTT
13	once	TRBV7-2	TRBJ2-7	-	CASSLPILAEQYF	TGTGCCAGCAGCTTGCCCATCCTTGCCGAGCAGTACTTC
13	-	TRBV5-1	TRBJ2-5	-	CASSLGVRAALNF	TGCGCCAGCAGCTTGGGAGTAAGGGCCGCCTTAAACTTC
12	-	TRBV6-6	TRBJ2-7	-	CATRGEAYEQYF	TGTGCCACGAGGGGAGAGGCCTACGAGCAGTACTTC
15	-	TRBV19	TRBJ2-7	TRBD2	CASSIAGTSVYEQYF	TGTGCCAGTAGTATAGCGGGGACTAGTGTCTACGAGCAGTACTTC
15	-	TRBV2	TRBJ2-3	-	CASNWALEGGDTQYF	TGTGCCAGCAATTGGGCACTAGAAGGAGGCGATACGCAGTATTTT
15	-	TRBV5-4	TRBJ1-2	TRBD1	CASSSGTESPYGYTF	TGTGCCAGCAGCTCCGGGACAGAGAGCCCTTATGGCTACACCTTC
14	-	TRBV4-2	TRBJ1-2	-	CASSLQTGAHGYTF	TGTGCCAGCAGCCTCCAGACGGGGGCGCATGGCTACACCTTC
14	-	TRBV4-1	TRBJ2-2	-	CASSRTALIGELFF	TGCGCCAGCAGCCGGACGGCGCTGATCGGGGAGCTGTTTTTT
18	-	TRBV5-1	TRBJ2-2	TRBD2	CASSLGTSGRAHTGELFF	TGCGCCAGCAGCTTGGGGACTAGCGGGAGGGCCCACACCGGGGAGCTGTTTTTT
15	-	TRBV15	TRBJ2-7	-	CATSRGYGSSYEQYF	TGTGCCACCAGCAGAGGGTACGGGTCCTCCTACGAGCAGTACTTC
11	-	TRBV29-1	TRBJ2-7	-	CSVESSYEQYF	TGCAGCGTTGAGAGCTCCTACGAGCAGTACTTC
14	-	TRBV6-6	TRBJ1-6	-	CASSYVGPGSPLHF	TGTGCCAGCAGTTACGTGGGGCCCGGTTCACCCCTCCACTTT
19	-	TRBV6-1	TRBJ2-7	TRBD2	CASSATHLGLAGANYEQYF	TGTGCCAGCAGTGCAACCCACTTGGGACTAGCGGGAGCAAACTACGAGCAGTACTTC
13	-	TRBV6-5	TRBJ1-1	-	CASSYSMRSRAFF	TGTGCCAGCAGTTACTCGATGAGGTCTAGAGCTTTCTTT
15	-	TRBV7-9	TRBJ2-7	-	CASSLGGGSAYEQYF	TGTGCCAGCAGCTTAGGGGGCGGGTCGGCCTACGAGCAGTACTTC
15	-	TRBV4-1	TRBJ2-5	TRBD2	CASSHRGRALETQYF	TGCGCCAGCAGCCATCGCGGGAGGGCCCTGGAGACCCAGTACTTC
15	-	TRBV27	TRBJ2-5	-	CASSLRAAGRETQYF	TGTGCCAGCAGTTTACGGGCGGCGGGACGGGAGACCCAGTACTTC
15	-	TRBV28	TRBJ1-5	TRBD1	CASKEGQGENQPQHF	TGTGCCAGCAAAGAAGGACAGGGTGAGAATCAGCCCCAGCATTTT
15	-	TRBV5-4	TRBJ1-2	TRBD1	CASSSFTTGDYGYTF	TGTGCCAGCAGCTCCTTTACAACAGGGGACTATGGCTACACCTTC
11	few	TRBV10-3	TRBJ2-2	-	CAVQSSGELFF	TGTGCCGTTCAAAGTAGCGGGGAGCTGTTTTTT
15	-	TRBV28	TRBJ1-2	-	CASSLFGRTNYGYTF	TGTGCCAGCAGTTTATTCGGACGGACTAACTATGGCTACACCTTC
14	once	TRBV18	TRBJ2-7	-	CASSLTDKTYEQYF	TGTGCCAGCTCACTAACAGACAAGACCTACGAGCAGTACTTC
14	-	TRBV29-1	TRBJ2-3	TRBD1	CSVDGQGSTDTQYF	TGCAGCGTTGATGGACAGGGGAGTACAGATACGCAGTATTTT
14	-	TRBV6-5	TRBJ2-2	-	CASSLQGGTGELFF	TGTGCCAGCAGCCTACAGGGTGGCACCGGGGAGCTGTTTTTT
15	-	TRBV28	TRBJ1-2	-	CASSLDVRARYGYTF	TGTGCCAGCAGTTTAGACGTCAGAGCACGATATGGCTACACCTTC
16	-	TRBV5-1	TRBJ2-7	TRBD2	CASSLGTSGGGYEQYF	TGCGCCAGCAGCTTGGGGACTAGCGGGGGAGGCTACGAGCAGTACTTC
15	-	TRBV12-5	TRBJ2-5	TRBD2	CASGLIAGGVETQYF	TGTGCTAGTGGTTTGATTGCGGGAGGTGTGGAGACCCAGTACTTC
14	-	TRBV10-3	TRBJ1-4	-	CAITSGLRGEKLFF	TGTGCCATCACCTCAGGGCTTAGGGGAGAAAAACTGTTTTTT
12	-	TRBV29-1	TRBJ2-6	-	CSVNSGANVLTF	TGCAGCGTCAACTCTGGGGCCAACGTCCTGACTTTC
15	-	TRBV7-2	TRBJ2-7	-	CASSQRRGLEAFQYF	TGTGCCAGCAGCCAGCGGAGGGGCCTAGAAGCTTTTCAGTACTTC
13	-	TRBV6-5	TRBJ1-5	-	CASRSASNQPQHF	TGTGCCAGCAGATCCGCCAGCAATCAGCCCCAGCATTTT
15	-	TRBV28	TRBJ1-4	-	CASTTRTRGNEKLFF	TGTGCCAGCACCACTCGGACACGGGGAAATGAAAAACTGTTTTTT
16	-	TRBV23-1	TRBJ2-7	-	CASSKWRGQCPTEQYF	TGCGCCAGCAGTAAATGGAGGGGACAGTGCCCCACCGAGCAGTACTTC
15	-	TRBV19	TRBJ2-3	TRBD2	CASSIGLAGTDTQYF	TGTGCCAGTAGTATTGGCCTAGCGGGCACAGATACGCAGTATTTT
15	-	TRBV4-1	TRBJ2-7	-	CASSQDRNPSYEQYF	TGCGCCAGCAGCCAAGATCGTAACCCTTCCTACGAGCAGTACTTC
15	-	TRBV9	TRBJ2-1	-	CASSVGLLSYNEQFF	TGTGCCAGCAGCGTAGGTCTTCTCTCCTACAATGAGCAGTTCTTC
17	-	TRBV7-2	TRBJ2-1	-	CASSLGGGGSSYNEQFF	TGTGCCAGCAGCTTAGGGGGGGGCGGGAGCTCCTACAATGAGCAGTTCTTC
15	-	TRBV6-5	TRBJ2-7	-	CASSRGGTLNYEQYF	TGTGCCAGCAGCCGCGGCGGGACGCTGAACTACGAGCAGTACTTC
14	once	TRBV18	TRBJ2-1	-	CASSPLAELGEQFF	TGTGCCAGCTCACCATTAGCGGAGTTGGGGGAGCAGTTCTTC
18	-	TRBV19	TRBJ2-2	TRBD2	CASSIDRLAGGNTGELFF	TGTGCCAGTAGTATAGATCGATTAGCGGGAGGGAACACCGGGGAGCTGTTTTTT
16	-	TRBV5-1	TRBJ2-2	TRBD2	CASSLFASGNTGELFF	TGCGCCAGCAGCTTGTTCGCTAGCGGGAACACCGGGGAGCTGTTTTTT
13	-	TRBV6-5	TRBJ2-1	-	CASSRDFVNEQFF	TGTGCCAGCAGTCGGGACTTCGTAAATGAGCAGTTCTTC
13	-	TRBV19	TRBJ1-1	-	CASSNRYNTEAFF	TGTGCCAGTAGTAATCGGTACAACACTGAAGCTTTCTTT
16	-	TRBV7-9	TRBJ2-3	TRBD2	CASSYGLVGRTDTQYF	TGTGCCAGCAGCTACGGACTAGTAGGTCGGACAGATACGCAGTATTTT